Described below is a single T cell receptor (beta chain) sequence and its context. Its matching antigen is unknown. These data are taken from a study of cytomegalovirus exposure and HLA in healthy donors. 60 Vbeta and 13 Jbeta primers were used in PCR. Libraries were prepared by immunoSEQ multiplex PCR; TCRdb keeps only in-frame clonotypes and omits some of them. The sample lists about 110,000 clones; about 68% were seen once. The germline CDR1 and CDR2 sequences are KGHSH and LQKENI. The CDR3 runs 15 residues. The V segment lost 0 bases and the J segment 2 bases; nucleotides outside the gene matches: 3. Study-wide findings and caveats: A previous analysis found most TCR beta V segments productive roughly 87% or roughly 30% of the time. Based on reports, TCR beta sequences accurately predicted HLA-A and HLA-B alleles for most subjects.

The source is a man aged 25-40 years in good health and CMV-seropositive. The rearrangement links TRBV18 to TRBJ2-5, with 7 bases lining up with TRBD2. Sequenced: PBMCs. CDR3 sequence (DNA): TGTGCCAGCTCACCACCTAATAGCGGGCAAGAGACCCAGTACTTC. This codes for CASSPPNSGQETQYF.